The 4 T cell receptor beta chains below come from one sample, sequenced in a study of a mutant IDH1 vaccine in newly diagnosed glioma. TCRdb keeps only in-frame clones here, not all; method: immunoSEQ multiplex PCR. Of some 70,000 clones detected, roughly 84% appear once; the ten largest clones hold about an eighth. Antigens for these TCRs are unknown. The time point was: week 35, safety follow-up. The investigators gave 300 ug of mutant IDH1 20-mer peptide in each vaccine dose, together with topical imiquimod. Here the sequenced sample was PBMCs, taken from a glioma patient whose treatment included an IDH1 peptide vaccine. The origin of the receptors is a man aged 18 to 29 with glioma.

This chain uses TRBV10-3 with TRBJ2-7; possibly TRBD2 for D (6 bases). The V and J ends lost 3 bases and 2 bases respectively, with 14 bases between them. The CDR3 totals 15 residues. CDR1 and CDR2 from the germline V gene are ENHRY and SYGVKD. CDR3 DNA sequence: TGTGCCATCAGTGAAACGGAGGCGGGACCCTACGAGCAGTACTTC. It encodes CAISETEAGPYEQYF.

The chain carries TRBV27 and TRBJ2-6, with D hard to call. The CDR3 totals 13 residues. Germline CDR1 and CDR2: MNHEY and SMNVEV (reference sequence). V was pared by 5 bases and J by 0 bases, with 2 bases between. CDR3 DNA: TGTGCCAGCAGTAACTCTGGGGCCAACGTCCTGACTTTC. Translated: CASSNSGANVLTF.

The chain employs TRBV7-2 and TRBJ2-1; D unclear. The V end lost 0 bases, the J end lost 2 bases, and 11 bases lay between the germline ends. The CDR3 contains 16 residues. Germline V gene data show CDR1 as SGHTA and CDR2 as FQGNSA. CDR3 bases: TGTGCCAGCAGCTTAGCTGGGCCGACCACCTACAATGAGCAGTTCTTC. Translating gives CASSLAGPTTYNEQFF.

The CDR3: CASKSGTSSYEQYF. The CDR3 bases are TGTGCCAGCAAATCCGGGACCAGCTCCTACGAGCAGTACTTC. This sequence joins TRBV6-5 and TRBJ2-7, with D perhaps being TRBD1 or TRBD2 (5 bases each). CDR3 length: 14 amino acids. Germline CDR1 is MNHEY and CDR2 is SVGAGI. V lost 7 bases and J lost 0, with 13 bases in between.